What follows are 21 T cell receptor beta chains derived from one specimen sequenced in a study of Graves' ophthalmopathy and Graves' hyperthyroidism. Researchers took RNA transcripts and amplified TCR beta CDR3 regions from them. First-round RT-PCR used HTBI primers; second-round multiplex PCR followed. TCRdb analysed the multiplex PCR reads with MiXCR anew, one entry per CDR3 protein. The sample includes roughly 420,000 distinct CDR3 sequences, around 21% of them seen just once. The sequenced sample was peripheral blood. The source is a woman between 18 and 30 years old with stable Graves' hyperthyroidism.

In its sample, this clonotype was seen many times. V and J are TRBV20-1 and TRBJ1-2; 7 bases line up with TRBD1. The germline gives CDR1 DFQATT, CDR2 SNEGSKA (reference sequence). CDR3 size: 13 residues. V was clipped by 4 bases and J by 7 bases; unmatched bases: 9. DNA of the CDR3: TGCAGTGCTATCAAAATCACAGGGGCTGGCTACACCTTC. Protein product: CSAIKITGAGYTF.

Concerning this clonotype: Possible read error: a much larger clone is one base away. The chain has TRBV10-3 and TRBJ2-5; D remains ambiguous. This CDR3 is built from 11 residues. Germline assignment: CDR1 ENHRY and CDR2 SYGVKD. The CDR3 sequence is CATSKVHEQDF. The CDR3 DNA reads as TGTGCCACCAGTAAGGTCCACGAGCAGGACTTC.

Ten or more counts support this clonotype. The rearrangement links TRBV6-5 to TRBJ1-5; D may be TRBD1 (5 bases). Germline V gives CDR1 MNHEY, CDR2 SVGAGI. Trimming removed 0 bases at V and 1 base at J, with 10 bases between. CDR3 size: 16 residues. CDR3 sequence: CASSYSGARSNQPQHF. The DNA for the CDR3 is TGTGCCAGCAGTTACTCAGGGGCTAGGAGCAATCAGCCCCAGCATTTT.

This clonotype has at least ten counts. The rearrangement joins TRBV15 to TRBJ2-7; the D gene could be TRBD1 or TRBD2 (5 bases each). CDR1 is LNHNV, CDR2 YYDKDF, per germline (reference sequence). The CDR3 consists of 15 residues. Trimming took 1 base from V and 0 from J, leaving 10 bases between them. The CDR3 DNA reads as TGTGCCACCAGCAGAGGGGACCTTACCTCCTACGAGCAGTACTTC. Translated: CATSRGDLTSYEQYF.

This clonotype was seen repeatedly, ten times or more. This chain links TRBV7-9 with TRBJ2-5; D uncertain. Per the germline V gene, CDR1 is SEHNR and CDR2 is FQNEAQ (reference sequence). The CDR3 length is 11 residues. Trimming cost V 5 bases and J 3 bases, with 4 bases left between them. The CDR3 region has the DNA TGTGCCAGCAGCCAGAAAGAGACCCAGTACTTC. Protein sequence: CASSQKETQYF.

This clonotype was detected many times. The chain employs TRBV6-2 or TRBV6-3 and TRBJ2-7; 10 bases map to TRBD2. The germline V gene has CDR1 MNHEY and CDR2 SVGEGT. This CDR3 contains 13 residues. V was clipped by 6 bases and J by 6 bases; unmatched bases: 5. CDR3 protein: CASRPGLASEQYF. CDR3 DNA sequence: TGTGCCAGCAGACCGGGACTAGCGTCCGAGCAGTACTTC.

This clonotype came up many times. The chain employs TRBV7-2 and TRBJ2-7, with 9 bases identical to TRBD2. Germline CDR1 and CDR2: SGHTA and FQGNSA. V shed 2 bases, J shed 2 bases, and the junction held 13 bases outside the gene matches. CDR3 length: 18 amino acids. CDR3 amino acids: CASSLFPSGKNVPYEQYF. DNA for the CDR3: TGTGCCAGCAGCTTATTTCCTAGCGGGAAAAACGTCCCCTACGAGCAGTACTTC.

V usage is TRBV12-3 or TRBV12-4 and J usage is TRBJ1-2; weak D call: TRBD1 (5 bases). There are 19 residues in the CDR3. V shed 3 bases and J shed 1 base, with 24 bases lying between them. CDR3 loop: CASSLGDRSLRDLNYGYTF. Here the CDR3 DNA reads TGTGCCAGCAGTTTGGGGGATCGCAGCCTAAGGGATCTTAACTATGGCTACACCTTC.

This clonotype has at least ten counts. V usage is TRBV29-1 and J usage is TRBJ2-7; TRBD1 agrees at 7 bases. V lost 6 bases to trimming and J lost 7 bases; unmatched junction nucleotides: 15. The CDR3 is 14 amino acids. CDR1 is SQVTM, CDR2 ANQGSEA, per germline. CDR3 loop: CSVPLGTETKEQYF. DNA of the CDR3: TGCAGCGTCCCCCTTGGGACAGAGACTAAGGAGCAGTACTTC.

This clonotype was found many times. This chain uses TRBV10-3 with TRBJ1-1; the D is unclear. Germline lookup yields CDR1 ENHRY and CDR2 SYGVKD. Trimming removed 4 bases from V and 0 bases from J, with 6 bases in between. This CDR3 region has 13 residues. In nucleotides, the CDR3 is TGTGCCATCAGTGGACATATGAACACTGAAGCTTTCTTT. Protein sequence: CAISGHMNTEAFF.

This clonotype was seen many times. This chain links TRBV30 with TRBJ1-3, with D uncertain. Germline V CDR1 and CDR2: GTSNPN, SVGIG (reference sequence). CDR3 length equals 12 residues. Trimming stripped 0 bases from V and 9 bases from J, with 9 bases between. CDR3 DNA: TGTGCCTGGAGTGTAGGTCAAGGCACCATATATTTT. Protein: CAWSVGQGTIYF.

This clonotype was seen ten or more times. This chain connects TRBV29-1 to TRBJ1-2; TRBD1 matches at 9 bases. The CDR3 is 13 residues long. Germline values: CDR1 SQVTM, CDR2 ANQGSEA. V was clipped by 5 bases and J by 0 bases; unmatched bases: 1. DNA for the CDR3: TGCAGCGTTCGGGACAGGGCTAACTATGGCTACACCTTC. It specifies CSVRDRANYGYTF.

Notes on this clonotype: This may be a read error, as it is one base from a much larger clone. The J gene is TRBJ1-5, the V gene TRBV6-5; D may be TRBD1 (6 bases). The CDR3 length is 15 residues. Germline CDR1 and CDR2: MNHEY and SVGAGI. The CDR3: CAISYSGPGVQPQHF. Written as DNA, the CDR3 is TGTGCCATCAGTTACTCGGGGCCAGGGGTTCAGCCCCAGCATTTT.

This clonotype was found many times. V gene TRBV12-3 or TRBV12-4 combines with J gene TRBJ1-1; D might be TRBD1 (5 bases). This CDR3 region has 12 residues. The germline V and J ends were trimmed by 7 bases and 4 bases, with 10 bases remaining between them. Here the CDR3 DNA reads TGTGCCAGCATTCCTAGGGGCACTGAAGCTTTCTTT. Protein product: CASIPRGTEAFF.

This clonotype has at least ten counts. The V and J genes are TRBV5-5 and TRBJ2-7, with D maybe TRBD1 (5 bases). Trimming took 1 base from V and 2 from J, leaving 13 bases between them. Germline loops: CDR1 SGHKS, CDR2 YYEKEE (reference sequence). The CDR3 is made up of 15 amino acids. CDR3 amino acids: CASSLSQGMAYEQYF. CDR3 nucleotides: TGTGCCAGCAGCTTGTCCCAGGGAATGGCCTACGAGCAGTACTTC.

This clonotype came up many times. The J gene is TRBJ1-1, the V gene TRBV28; D unresolved. The CDR3 loop spans 11 amino acids. Germline values: CDR1 MDHEN, CDR2 SYDVKM. V was clipped by 3 bases and J by 7 bases, with 6 bases between them. CDR3 DNA: TGTGCCAGCAGTTTGGGGTTTGAAGCTTTCTTT. It encodes CASSLGFEAFF. Full variable domain (remainder filled in from reference TRBV28 and TRBJ1-1): DVKVTQSSRYLVKRTGEKVFLECVQDMDHENMFWYRQDPGLGLRLIYFSYDVKMKEKGDIPEGYSVSREKKERFSLILESASTNQTSMYLCASSLGFEAFFGQGTRLTVV.

This clonotype was recorded many times. The chain links TRBV2 to TRBJ2-5; no reliable D call. The CDR3 extends over 15 amino acids. V was shortened by 6 bases and J by 5 bases, with 19 bases between the two germline ends. Germline V CDR1 and CDR2: SNHLY, FYNNEI. Here the CDR3 reads CASSARLPRSETQYF. CDR3 DNA sequence: TGTGCCAGCAGCGCCAGACTCCCGCGGTCGGAGACCCAGTACTTC.

This clonotype was seen more than once but under ten times. The chain carries TRBV6-1 and TRBJ1-1; D is uncertain. V lost 6 bases and J 5 bases, leaving 13 bases between the germline ends. Germline V CDR1 and CDR2: MNHNS, SASEGT. This CDR3 spans 13 amino acids. Here the CDR3 DNA reads TGTGCCAGCAGGCAACAACTCCCTACTGAAGCTTTCTTT. Its translation is CASRQQLPTEAFF.

This clonotype occurred many times. This chain's CDR3 is CAMGSPLHF. The CDR3 nucleotides are TGTGCCATGGGTTCACCCCTCCACTTT. The J gene is TRBJ1-6, the V gene TRBV7-4; D remains unclear. V was cut by 10 bases and J by 9 bases, with 4 bases left in between. Germline-derived CDR1 and CDR2 are SGHVT and SQSDAQ. The CDR3 totals 9 residues.

In this sample, this clonotype turned up many times. The chain is built from TRBV25-1 and TRBJ2-5; a weak D match, TRBD2 (6 bases). This CDR3 comprises 20 residues. The germline gives CDR1 MGHDK, CDR2 SYGVNS. Trimming removed 1 base at V and 5 bases at J, with 29 bases between. In nucleotides, the CDR3 is TGTGCCAGCAGTGAATCGGGCAAGCGACTAGAGTTGGGGGGTTTGGAGACCCAGTACTTC. Encoded protein: CASSESGKRLELGGLETQYF. Full variable domain (rest looked up from reference TRBV25-1 and TRBJ2-5): EADIYQTPRYLVIGTGKKITLECSQTMGHDKMYWYQQDPGMELHLIHYSYGVNSTEKGDLSSESTVSRIRTEHFPLTLESARPSHTSQYLCASSESGKRLELGGLETQYFGPGTRLLVL.

The chain couples TRBV28 to TRBJ2-7, with D perhaps matching TRBD1 or TRBD2 (5 bases each). The CDR3 spans 15 residues. The V gene lost 4 bases and the J gene lost 0 bases, with 13 bases spanning the gap. Germline-derived CDR1 and CDR2 are MDHEN and SYDVKM. For the CDR3, the DNA is TGTGCCAGCAGTTCTCCGGGGCAGTTCTCCTACGAGCAGTACGTC. Translating gives CASSSPGQFSYEQYV.